Listed here are 31 T cell receptor beta chains from one sample, sequenced in a study of identical twins. One entry per CDR3 protein results from TCRdb running MiXCR on the 5' RACE reads. This table holds more than 650,000 distinct CDR3 sequences, around 6% found once. Sequencing used naive T cells sorted from blood. These receptor sequences come from a man between 18 and 29 years old in good health.

This clonotype was picked up a small number of times. This chain links TRBV18 with TRBJ1-5, with D maybe TRBD1 (5 bases). Germline lookup yields CDR1 KGHSH and CDR2 LQKENI. V lost 4 bases to trimming and J lost 5 bases, with 9 bases between them. The CDR3 has 13 residues. CDR3 protein: CASSRSRDQPQHF. The CDR3 coding sequence is TGTGCCAGCTCACGGTCCAGGGATCAGCCCCAGCATTTT.

The chain couples TRBV6-1 to TRBJ2-5; 9 positions agree with TRBD2. With 6 bases clipped from V and 4 bases from J, the junction kept 9 bases outside the gene matches. The CDR3 extends over 15 amino acids. Germline V gene lookup returns CDR1 MNHNS and CDR2 SASEGT. The CDR3 spells CASRISGSRSETQYF. In DNA, the CDR3 is TGTGCCAGCAGAATTAGCGGGAGTCGGTCAGAGACCCAGTACTTC.

This clonotype showed up just a few times. CDR3 in amino acids: CAIRPGQEAGANVLTF. The CDR3 coding sequence is TGTGCCATCAGGCCGGGACAGGAGGCTGGGGCCAACGTCCTGACTTTC. This rearrangement joins TRBV10-3 to TRBJ2-6; 8 nucleotides agree with TRBD1. V lost 6 bases and J lost 2; bases outside the gene matches: 6. Germline V lookup: CDR1 ENHRY, CDR2 SYGVKD. The CDR3 loop spans 16 amino acids.

This clonotype was counted many times. V is TRBV12-3 or TRBV12-4 and J is TRBJ2-1, with unresolved D. The CDR3 is 14 residues long. Trimming pared 3 bases from V and 3 bases from J, leaving 9 bases between. CDR3: CASSFEAGYNEQFF. Here the CDR3 DNA reads TGTGCCAGCAGTTTCGAGGCTGGCTACAATGAGCAGTTCTTC.

V gene TRBV3-1 combines with J gene TRBJ2-7, with D perhaps matching TRBD2 (6 bases). From germline, CDR1 is LGHDT and CDR2 YNNKEL (reference sequence). V lost 0 bases and J lost 6, with 9 bases in between. The CDR3 totals 13 residues. The CDR3 loop is CASSQELEGEQYF. The DNA of the CDR3 is TGTGCCAGCAGCCAAGAGTTGGAGGGCGAGCAGTACTTC.

This clonotype was seen at least ten times. The chain links TRBV20-1 to TRBJ1-1; D uncertain. Trimming cost V 2 bases and J 0 bases, with 10 bases left between them. Germline CDR1 DFQATT, CDR2 SNEGSKA (reference sequence). This CDR3 is 14 amino acids long. This chain's CDR3 is CSARRHMMNTEAFF. The CDR3 nucleotides read TGCAGTGCTAGAAGACACATGATGAACACTGAAGCTTTCTTT.

The CDR3 coding sequence is TGTGCCAGCAGCTTCGAAGCGAGGAACACCGGGGAGCTGTTTTTT. As protein: CASSFEARNTGELFF. The chain uses TRBV7-6 and TRBJ2-2; D is ambiguous. With 3 bases removed from V and 1 base from J, the gap between germline ends came to 9 bases. Germline V gene sequence: CDR1 SGHVS, CDR2 FNYEAQ. The CDR3 loop spans 15 amino acids. Looking up the rest from reference TRBV7-6 and TRBJ2-2 gives the full variable domain: GAGVSQSPRYKVTKRGQDVALRCDPISGHVSLYWYRQALGQGPEFLTYFNYEAQQDKSGLPNDRFSAERPEGSISTLTIQRTEQRDSAMYRCASSFEARNTGELFFGEGSRLTVL.

This clonotype showed up many times. The chain recombines TRBV5-5 with TRBJ1-6, with unresolved D. CDR1 is SGHKS and CDR2 is YYEKEE in the germline V gene (reference sequence). V shed 3 bases and J shed 11 bases, with 12 bases lying between them. The length of the CDR3 is 13 residues. The CDR3 spells CASSSNTLPPLHF. CDR3 nucleotide sequence: TGTGCCAGCAGCTCGAATACTCTGCCACCCCTCCACTTT.

There are a few counts of this clonotype. The V call is TRBV7-9, the J call TRBJ1-1; D perhaps matches TRBD1 (6 bases). Between the trimmed V and J ends, which lost 5 bases and 5 bases, there was a span of 21 bases. CDR3 length equals 16 residues. Germline V gene sequence: CDR1 SEHNR, CDR2 FQNEAQ (reference sequence). CDR3 nucleotides: TGTGCCAGCAGCCCAAGACAGGAGGGGGGTAGGACTGAAGCTTTCTTT. The encoded protein is CASSPRQEGGRTEAFF.

The table lists this clonotype with many counts. The junction shows a germline mismatch at one end, possibly a read error. CDR3 in DNA: TGTGCCAGCAGTTTAGGACCCCTCTACGATGAGCAGTTCTTC. It is translated as CASSLGPLYDEQFF. The chain employs TRBV12-3 or TRBV12-4 and TRBJ2-1, with D unresolved. The CDR3 is 14 residues long.

The table lists this clonotype with a few counts. This rearrangement joins TRBV12-3 or TRBV12-4 to TRBJ1-5, with TRBD1 as a possible D gene (6 bases). Trimming pared 6 bases from V and 0 bases from J, leaving 15 bases between. CDR3 size: 16 residues. CDR3 in DNA: TGTGCCAGCAGCCGTAGGACAGAGAATAGCAATCAGCCCCAGCATTTT. Translation: CASSRRTENSNQPQHF.

This clonotype occurred a few times. The V call is TRBV7-2, the J call TRBJ2-2; D uncertain. The germline V gene has CDR1 SGHTA and CDR2 FQGNSA. V was shortened by 8 bases and J by 1 base, with 11 bases between the two germline ends. The CDR3 consists of 14 residues. In DNA, the CDR3 is TGTGCCAGCTCCCGGTTCCAGAACACCGGGGAGCTGTTTTTT. Its protein product is CASSRFQNTGELFF.

In its sample, this clonotype was seen many times. V usage is TRBV12-3 or TRBV12-4 and J usage is TRBJ2-1; D gene uncertain. The CDR3 consists of 11 residues. Deletions cut 5 bases from V and 8 bases from J, with 7 bases between. The CDR3 DNA is TGTGCCAGCAGTCTCTTCCATGAGCAGTTCTTC. Amino acids: CASSLFHEQFF.

This sequence joins TRBV5-5 and TRBJ2-1; maybe TRBD2 (6 bases). The CDR3 has 13 residues. CDR1 is SGHKS, CDR2 YYEKEE, per germline (reference sequence). Trimming shortened V by 3 bases and J by 5 bases, and 9 bases separated the two germline ends. Written as DNA, the CDR3 is TGTGCCAGCAGCTGGGGGGTAGACAATGAGCAGTTCTTC. It encodes CASSWGVDNEQFF.

To note about this clonotype: A much larger clonotype is one base distant, so this may be a read error. V is TRBV12-3 or TRBV12-4 and J is TRBJ2-1; 12 nucleotides match TRBD1. The CDR3 sequence is 15 residues long. The CDR3 here is CASSLLGQGAFEPFF. Written as DNA, the CDR3 is TGTGCCAGCAGTTTATTGGGACAGGGGGCGTTTGAGCCGTTCTTC.

This clonotype has a count of ten or more. This chain connects TRBV12-3 or TRBV12-4 to TRBJ2-4; tentatively, D is TRBD2 (6 bases). V was pared by 6 bases and J by 1 base, with 13 bases between. The CDR3 has 15 residues. The CDR3 DNA sequence: TGTGCCAGCAGCTTGCAGGGACTCGCCAAAAACATTCAGTACTTC. Protein sequence: CASSLQGLAKNIQYF.

Ten or more counts support this clonotype. The V call is TRBV19, the J call TRBJ2-3, with D hard to call. The germline CDR1 and CDR2 sequences are LNHDA and SQIVND (reference sequence). Trimming stripped 10 bases from V and 3 bases from J, with 11 bases between. The CDR3 loop spans 12 amino acids. Here the CDR3 reads CATSDQTDTQYF. As DNA, the CDR3 is TGTGCCACATCCGACCAAACAGATACGCAGTATTTT.

In this sample, this clonotype turned up many times. The genes are TRBV2 and TRBJ2-3; D gene unclear. Germline V gene data show CDR1 as SNHLY and CDR2 as FYNNEI. The CDR3 runs 14 residues. V gave up 2 bases and J gave up 0 bases, with 6 bases separating them. CDR3: CASSETLSTDTQYF. The CDR3 region has the DNA TGTGCCAGCAGTGAAACTCTTAGCACAGATACGCAGTATTTT.

This clonotype appeared a few times. The chain links TRBV12-3 or TRBV12-4 to TRBJ2-1, with 7 bases lining up with TRBD2. This CDR3 contains 16 residues. V trimming: 4 bases; J trimming: 9 bases; junction bases outside the gene matches: 15. The CDR3 loop reads CASSSRLASFLGEQFF. In DNA form, the CDR3 reads TGTGCCAGCAGTTCCCGACTAGCCTCATTTTTGGGTGAGCAGTTCTTC.

This clonotype was found many times. This chain connects TRBV12-3 or TRBV12-4 to TRBJ2-7; D is perhaps TRBD1 (5 bases). Trimming cost V 6 bases and J 10 bases, with 16 bases left between them. The CDR3 length is 12 residues. The CDR3, as DNA: TGTGCCAGCAGCAGTGACAGTCCGGTTCAGTACTTC. As protein: CASSSDSPVQYF.

This clonotype appeared many times. The genes are TRBV5-5 and TRBJ2-5; TRBD1 matches 7 bases. Germline lookup yields CDR1 SGHKS and CDR2 YYEKEE (reference sequence). This CDR3 region has 17 residues. V trimming: 0 bases; J trimming: 5 bases; junction bases outside the gene matches: 13. The CDR3 is CASSLAWPDTGEETQYF. The CDR3 region has the DNA TGTGCCAGCAGCTTGGCGTGGCCGGATACAGGGGAGGAGACCCAGTACTTC.

This chain connects TRBV15 to TRBJ1-5; a weak D match, TRBD1 (5 bases). Germline CDR1 LNHNV, CDR2 YYDKDF (reference sequence). V was cut by 1 base and J by 3 bases, with 10 bases left in between. The CDR3 is 15 residues long. The CDR3 DNA is TGTGCCACCAGCAGAGCCCCAGGGACCAATCAGCCCCAGCATTTT. This codes for CATSRAPGTNQPQHF.

This clonotype was recorded at least ten times. The rearrangement joins TRBV15 to TRBJ2-3, with D possibly matching TRBD2 (5 bases). V dropped 2 bases and J dropped 2 bases, with 14 bases sitting between them. The CDR3 loop spans 16 amino acids. Looked up from germline, CDR1 is LNHNV and CDR2 is YYDKDF (reference sequence). Written as DNA, the CDR3 is TGTGCCACCAGCAGATCGTCAGCGGTCCCCACAGATACGCAGTATTTT. Its protein product is CATSRSSAVPTDTQYF.

This clonotype was recorded many times. The rearrangement uses TRBV28 and TRBJ2-3, with 12 bases that match TRBD2. With V trimmed by 8 bases and J by 5 bases, 14 bases remained unmatched. Germline V gives CDR1 MDHEN, CDR2 SYDVKM. This CDR3 comprises 17 residues. Written as DNA, the CDR3 is TGTGCCAGCGCCCTAACGGGGCTAGCGGGGGGGTTAGATACGCAGTATTTT. This gives the protein CASALTGLAGGLDTQYF.

The rearrangement joins TRBV7-9 to TRBJ2-2; tentatively, D is TRBD2 (5 bases). Germline loops: CDR1 SEHNR, CDR2 FQNEAQ (reference sequence). The length of the CDR3 is 15 residues. Trimming cost V 5 bases and J 4 bases, with 14 bases left between them. The CDR3 DNA sequence: TGTGCCAGCAGCCCCCTCCCGGGGAGCACCGGGGAGCTGTTTTTT. Protein sequence: CASSPLPGSTGELFF.

This clonotype was seen a few times. This chain uses TRBV29-1 with TRBJ2-4; D might be TRBD1 (5 bases). V dropped 5 bases and J dropped 1 base, with 15 bases sitting between them. CDR1 and CDR2 (germline): SQVTM, ANQGSEA. The CDR3 extends over 15 amino acids. CDR3 region: CSVSAQGMAKNIQYF. The CDR3 DNA sequence: TGCAGCGTTTCGGCCCAGGGAATGGCCAAAAACATTCAGTACTTC.

The chain combines TRBV19 with TRBJ2-3; TRBD2 matches 7 bases. V trimming: 7 bases; J trimming: 2 bases; junction bases outside the gene matches: 12. The CDR3 extends over 16 amino acids. The germline gives CDR1 LNHDA, CDR2 SQIVND (reference sequence). CDR3 nucleotide sequence: TGTGCCAGTAATATGCGGCGGGAGAGGGTCACAGATACGCAGTATTTT. It specifies CASNMRRERVTDTQYF.

J is TRBJ2-5 and V is TRBV6-6; perhaps D is TRBD1 or TRBD2 (5 bases each). V dropped 6 bases and J dropped 6 bases, with 14 bases sitting between them. CDR1 and CDR2 from the germline V gene are MNHNY and SVGAGI (reference sequence). There are 13 residues in the CDR3. CDR3 in amino acids: CASSPGALKTQYF. CDR3 nucleotides: TGTGCCAGCAGCCCCGGGGCCCTGAAGACCCAGTACTTC.

The chain has TRBV6-5 and TRBJ2-7; unclear D gene. CDR1 and CDR2 from the germline V gene are MNHEY and SVGAGI. The V end was cut by 0 bases, the J end by 0 bases, with 9 bases between. The CDR3 is 15 residues long. CDR3 DNA: TGTGCCAGCAGTTACTCGTCGCCCAGCTCCTACGAGCAGTACTTC. It encodes CASSYSSPSSYEQYF.

There are many counts of this clonotype. This chain connects TRBV27 to TRBJ2-4, with D uncertain. The CDR3 is made up of 12 amino acids. Germline V lookup: CDR1 MNHEY, CDR2 SMNVEV (reference sequence). Trimming took 5 bases from V and 7 from J, leaving 9 bases between them. The CDR3 reads CASSGSPNIQYF. In nucleotides, the CDR3 is TGTGCCAGCAGTGGGTCTCCCAACATTCAGTACTTC.

The chain uses TRBV12-3 or TRBV12-4 and TRBJ2-1; the match to TRBD2 covers 14 bases. This CDR3 region has 19 residues. Trimming removed 6 bases from V and 0 bases from J; junction bases left unmatched: 10. CDR3 sequence (DNA): TGTGCCAGCAGCCCCGGGACTAGCGGGAGTGAGAGCTCCTACAATGAGCAGTTCTTC. It yields the protein CASSPGTSGSESSYNEQFF.